The 16 T cell receptor beta chains reported below all come from one sample, sequenced in a study of post-analysis software for immune sequencing data. Prepared TCR beta cDNA libraries contained unique molecular identifiers. TCRdb analysed the PCR reads with MiXCR anew, one entry per CDR3 protein. The sample records approximately 160,000 distinct CDR3 sequences, approximately 30% being singletons. Overall study findings and caveats: Five or six TRBV segments, TRBV5-6, TRBV5-1 and TRBV20-1 among them, were found more frequent in patients than controls.

What these receptors recognize is not known. Sequencing was performed on blood. The receptors were sampled from a girl aged 10 to 17 with multiple sclerosis.

This clonotype was recorded many times. This rearrangement joins TRBV6-1 to TRBJ2-1; D unclear. CDR3 length equals 13 residues. The ends were cut back, 5 bases at V and 7 bases at J, with 12 bases in the middle. CDR1 and CDR2 (germline): MNHNS, SASEGT. The CDR3 sequence: CASSSGPINEQFF. CDR3 in DNA: TGTGCCAGCAGTTCCGGACCTATTAATGAGCAGTTCTTC.

This chain connects TRBV30 to TRBJ2-3; 7 nucleotides line up with TRBD2. J lost 1 base, V lost 5 bases, and 12 bases had no gene match. This CDR3 spans 16 amino acids. CDR1 is GTSNPN and CDR2 is SVGIG in the germline V gene (reference sequence). The CDR3 is CAWEVGGIPGTDTQYF. For the CDR3, the DNA is TGTGCCTGGGAAGTCGGGGGGATTCCGGGCACAGATACGCAGTATTTT.

This clonotype was recorded at least ten times. This chain uses TRBV6-1 with TRBJ2-4; D gene uncertain. This CDR3 is 14 amino acids long. From germline, CDR1 is MNHNS and CDR2 SASEGT. Trimming took off 3 bases at V and 3 bases at J, with 9 bases between the two ends. The CDR3 bases are TGTGCCAGCAGTGACTGGCGATTCAAAAACATTCAGTACTTC. It codes for CASSDWRFKNIQYF.

This clonotype occurred many times. The CDR3 region is CASSLAQGRTKGYTF. The CDR3 DNA is TGCGCCAGCAGCTTGGCCCAAGGTCGAACCAAGGGCTACACCTTC. The chain has TRBV5-1 and TRBJ1-2; D call uncertain. CDR1 and CDR2 (germline): SGHRS, YFSETQ. The CDR3 has 15 residues. The V end lost 0 bases, the J end lost 8 bases, and 17 bases lay between the germline ends.

This clonotype was seen only once. A read error may be the cause here, since a much bigger clone is one base away. The chain links TRBV20-1 to TRBJ2-5; a possible D gene is TRBD2 (6 bases). V lost 5 bases and J 2 bases, leaving 9 bases between the germline ends. The CDR3 is 12 amino acids. Germline CDR1 and CDR2: DFQATT and SNEGSKA (reference sequence). CDR3: CSAGGQQETQYF. The DNA of the CDR3 is TGCAGTGCTGGAGGGCAGCAAGAGACCCAGTACTTC.

There are many counts of this clonotype. J is TRBJ2-1 and V is TRBV5-1, with TRBD2 matching over 11 bases. Per the germline V gene, CDR1 is SGHRS and CDR2 is YFSETQ. The ends lost 2 bases at V and 10 bases at J; junction bases unmatched: 5. This CDR3 is built from 14 residues. The CDR3 sequence is CASSFLAGGYEQFF. For the CDR3, the DNA is TGCGCCAGCAGCTTCCTAGCGGGAGGATACGAGCAGTTCTTC. The complete variable domain, with remaining parts taken from reference TRBV5-1 and TRBJ2-1, reads KAGVTQTPRYLIKTRGQQVTLSCSPISGHRSVSWYQQTPGQGLQFLFEYFSETQRNKGNFPGRFSGRQFSNSRSEMNVSTLELGDSALYLCASSFLAGGYEQFFGPGTRLTVL.

This clonotype was seen many times. This chain connects TRBV7-2 to TRBJ2-1; D remains unclear. Deletions cut 4 bases from V and 3 bases from J, with 13 bases between. Germline CDR1 and CDR2: SGHTA and FQGNSA. The CDR3 runs to 15 residues. For the CDR3, the DNA is TGTGCCAGCAGCTCCAGCTCGACTGGCTACAATGAGCAGTTCTTC. Its protein product is CASSSSSTGYNEQFF. The variable domain in full, with the rest retrieved from reference TRBV7-2 and TRBJ2-1, is GAGVSQSPSNKVTEKGKDVELRCDPISGHTALYWYRQSLGQGLEFLIYFQGNSAPDKSGLPSDRFSAERTGGSVSTLTIQRTQQEDSAVYLCASSSSSTGYNEQFFGPGTRLTVL.

Turning to this clonotype: One end of the junction does not line up with germline, which may come from a read error. CDR3: CACSLGQGDSPLHF. For the CDR3, the DNA is TGCGCCTGCAGCTTGGGACAGGGCGATTCACCCCTCCACTTT. The chain couples TRBV5-1 to TRBJ1-6; 9 nucleotides agree with TRBD1. This CDR3 has 14 residues. Germline V gene lookup returns CDR1 SGHRS and CDR2 YFSETQ.

V is TRBV5-1 and J is TRBJ2-3; 7 bases align to TRBD2. The CDR3 has 15 residues. The junction had 8 bases not matched to a gene; V was cut back by 4 bases and J by 3 bases. CDR1 and CDR2 (germline): SGHRS, YFSETQ. The CDR3 nucleotides read TGCGCCAGCAGCCTCTCTAGCGGTAGGACAGATACGCAGTATTTT. Translated: CASSLSSGRTDTQYF. Together with reference TRBV5-1 and TRBJ2-3, the CDR3 gives the full variable domain: KAGVTQTPRYLIKTRGQQVTLSCSPISGHRSVSWYQQTPGQGLQFLFEYFSETQRNKGNFPGRFSGRQFSNSRSEMNVSTLELGDSALYLCASSLSSGRTDTQYFGPGTRLTVL.

The rearrangement uses TRBV7-2 and TRBJ1-1, with a weak D call TRBD1 (6 bases). V was clipped by 4 bases and J by 5 bases, with 17 bases between them. Germline assignment: CDR1 SGHTA and CDR2 FQGNSA. The CDR3 is 15 amino acids. DNA for the CDR3: TGTGCCAGCAGCTCGGACTCAGGGGTTGGGACTGAAGCTTTCTTT. It is translated as CASSSDSGVGTEAFF.

The CDR3 here is CSVRDGNTGELFF. As DNA, the CDR3 is TGCAGCGTCCGGGACGGAAACACCGGGGAGCTGTTTTTT. J is TRBJ2-2 and V is TRBV29-1; either TRBD1 or TRBD2 may supply D (5 bases each). V was clipped by 6 bases and J by 2 bases, with 10 bases between them. The CDR3 spans 13 residues. Germline lookup yields CDR1 SQVTM and CDR2 ANQGSEA.

About this clonotype: A clone one base away is much larger, so this may be a read error. The missing conserved phenylalanine or tryptophan at the end of this CDR3 makes a read error likely. The chain is built from TRBV15 and TRBJ2-1; D gene uncertain. V gave up 0 bases and J gave up 7 bases, with 16 bases separating them. There are 16 residues in the CDR3. Germline V gene lookup returns CDR1 LNHNV and CDR2 YYDKDF (reference sequence). The CDR3 region is CATSRDPIVHVNEQFV. The CDR3 nucleotides read TGTGCCACCAGCAGAGACCCTATAGTCCACGTAAATGAGCAGTTCGTC.

With regard to this clonotype: A read error may produce the germline difference seen at one junction end. The genes are TRBV27 and TRBJ1-5; D perhaps matches TRBD1 (6 bases). The CDR3 loop spans 14 amino acids. Per germline, CDR1 MNHEY and CDR2 SMNVEV (reference sequence). In nucleotides, the CDR3 is TGTACCAGCAGTTTTTTGGGGGCCGGTCAGCCCCAGCATTTT. This encodes CTSSFLGAGQPQHF.

CDR3 in amino acids: CASSQGPITGELFF. DNA of the CDR3: TGCGCCAGCAGCCAAGGGCCGATTACCGGGGAGCTGTTTTTT. The chain links TRBV4-1 to TRBJ2-2; D not certain. This CDR3 has 14 amino acids. The ends were cut back, 1 base at V and 5 bases at J, with 8 bases in the middle. Germline-derived CDR1 and CDR2 are MGHRA and YSYEKL.

This clonotype was observed a few times. V and J are TRBV12-3 or TRBV12-4 and TRBJ2-3; 7 bases fit TRBD2. Losses at the gene ends were 10 bases for V and 0 bases for J; bases not matched to a gene: 10. This CDR3 spans 15 amino acids. The CDR3 spells CANHRAGKSTDTQYF. The CDR3 DNA follows: TGTGCCAACCACCGAGCGGGAAAGAGCACAGATACGCAGTATTTT.

The genes are TRBV20-1 and TRBJ2-7, with TRBD2 identical over 9 bases. J lost 2 bases, V lost 0 bases, and 5 bases had no gene match. This CDR3 has 15 residues. The germline V gene has CDR1 DFQATT and CDR2 SNEGSKA (reference sequence). In nucleotides, the CDR3 is TGCAGTGCTAGAGAAACTAGCGGGCTTACCTACGAGCAGTACTTC. Its translation is CSARETSGLTYEQYF.